These 14 T cell receptor beta chains were all obtained from the same sample, sequenced in a study of blood T cell repertoires in COVID-19 (dated by TCRdb to the early 2020s). The library relied on the immunoSEQ multiplex PCR assay. The immuneACCESS repertoire file appears here via TCRdb, limited to in-frame rearrangements. These files lack a portion of the clones; in checked studies, under half of the deficit traces to unresolved V genes, and the cause of the others is not known. The table for this sample lists 85,000 to 90,000 clones; around 88% of them were counted only once. The biggest ten clones account for under 30% of the sample. Sequencing used peripheral blood. Receptor source: a human donor in a cohort sampled during active COVID-19.

V and J are TRBV2 and TRBJ1-4; TRBD1 is a possible D gene (6 bases). V was pared by 2 bases and J by 8 bases, with 12 bases between. CDR3 size: 14 residues. Germline V lookup: CDR1 SNHLY, CDR2 FYNNEI. In DNA form, the CDR3 reads TGTGCCAGCAGTGAATCGGGGGGGGCCGAAAAACTGTTTTTT. As protein: CASSESGGAEKLFF.

The gene calls are TRBV9 and TRBJ2-1; TRBD2 is a possible D gene (5 bases). The CDR3 extends over 15 amino acids. V lost 0 bases and J 8 bases, leaving 15 bases between the germline ends. Per germline, CDR1 SGDLS and CDR2 YYNGEE. CDR3 in amino acids: CASSVAWLGADEQFF. CDR3 coding DNA: TGTGCCAGCAGCGTAGCTTGGTTGGGAGCGGATGAGCAGTTCTTC.

The chain recombines TRBV9 with TRBJ2-5; 11 positions match TRBD2. Per the germline V gene, CDR1 is SGDLS and CDR2 is YYNGEE. This CDR3 contains 18 residues. J was trimmed by 5 bases and V by 4 bases; bases with no gene match: 16. The CDR3 here is CASSPAEMGLADRETQYF. The CDR3 coding sequence is TGTGCCAGCAGCCCCGCGGAAATGGGACTAGCGGACCGCGAGACCCAGTACTTC.

The sample holds one count of this clone. This chain links TRBV30 with TRBJ2-1; 14 nucleotides match TRBD2. V shed 2 bases, J shed 8 bases, and the junction held 2 bases outside the gene matches. The CDR3 has 14 amino acids. CDR1 and CDR2 (germline): GTSNPN, SVGIG (reference sequence). The CDR3 sequence: CAWSPGLAGDEQFF. CDR3 nucleotide sequence: TGTGCCTGGAGTCCGGGACTAGCGGGAGATGAGCAGTTCTTC.

This clone was seen ten or more times. The gene calls are TRBV7-9 and TRBJ1-1; tentative D call: TRBD1 (6 bases). Germline CDR1 and CDR2: SEHNR and FQNEAQ (reference sequence). Trimming stripped 6 bases from V and 4 bases from J, with 15 bases between. The CDR3 totals 14 residues. The CDR3 reads CASSHIFRGTEAFF. DNA of the CDR3: TGTGCCAGCAGTCATATCTTCAGGGGCACTGAAGCTTTCTTT.

V gene TRBV4-2 combines with J gene TRBJ2-7; unclear D gene. The CDR3 is 14 amino acids. Trimming pared 1 base from V and 3 bases from J, leaving 10 bases between. Germline loops: CDR1 LGHNA, CDR2 YNFKEQ. As DNA, the CDR3 is TGTGCCAGCAGCCAAGTTAGGCGGAACTACGAGCAGTACTTC. It specifies CASSQVRRNYEQYF.

This clone was counted many times. CDR3 nucleotide sequence: TGTGCCACCAGTGACACGGTTGTGGATACGCAGTATTTT. It translates to CATSDTVVDTQYF. The chain uses TRBV24-1 and TRBJ2-3, with D uncertain. Germline values: CDR1 KGHDR, CDR2 SFDVKD. V was clipped by 4 bases and J by 6 bases, with 10 bases between them. The CDR3 runs to 13 residues.

The V and J genes are TRBV7-2 and TRBJ2-5, with TRBD2 matching over 14 bases. V shed 4 bases, J shed 2 bases, and the junction held 3 bases outside the gene matches. Per germline, CDR1 SGHTA and CDR2 FQGNSA. The CDR3 covers 16 residues. Written as DNA, the CDR3 is TGTGCCAGCAGCTCGAGACTAGCGGGGGGGCAAGAGACCCAGTACTTC. Encoded protein: CASSSRLAGGQETQYF.

The gene calls are TRBV15 and TRBJ1-3; tentatively, D is TRBD1 (6 bases). Germline CDR1 LNHNV, CDR2 YYDKDF (reference sequence). The CDR3 has 16 amino acids. Trimming removed 0 bases at V and 9 bases at J, with 18 bases between. The CDR3 DNA sequence: TGTGCCACCAGCAGAGAGACCAGGGGCTCTACGAGCACCATATATTTT. Protein sequence: CATSRETRGSTSTIYF.

The table lists this clone with a few counts. The chain links TRBV23-1 to TRBJ2-3, with TRBD1 matching 8 bases. TRBV23-1 is an ORF, with its function uncertain. The V and J ends lost 0 bases and 5 bases, in that order; junction bases with no gene match: 13. The CDR3 contains 18 residues. The chain's CDR3 is CASSQSTPQQGVEDTQYF. The CDR3 DNA follows: TGCGCCAGCAGTCAATCAACCCCCCAACAGGGGGTAGAAGATACGCAGTATTTT.

This clone appeared a single time. The chain recombines TRBV7-6 with TRBJ2-7, with D possibly TRBD2 on 5 matching bases. Trimming shortened V by 1 base and J by 5 bases, and 15 bases separated the two germline ends. The CDR3 length is 15 residues. The germline V gene has CDR1 SGHVS and CDR2 FNYEAQ. DNA of the CDR3: TGTGCCAGCAGCTTAGGGATGGTACGGGGTGACGAGCAGTACTTC. This translates into CASSLGMVRGDEQYF.

This chain uses TRBV7-8 with TRBJ2-1, with a weak D call TRBD2 (5 bases). CDR1 is SGHVS, CDR2 FQNEAQ, per germline. V was cut by 6 bases and J by 4 bases, with 19 bases left in between. This CDR3 spans 16 amino acids. The chain's CDR3 is CASRDSRRTAYNEQFF. The CDR3 nucleotides read TGTGCCAGCAGGGACTCCCGACGGACGGCTTACAATGAGCAGTTCTTC.

This chain uses TRBV5-4 with TRBJ2-1; TRBD2 matches 10 bases. The J segment lost 7 bases and the V segment lost 4 bases, leaving 8 bases of the junction unmatched. Germline V lookup: CDR1 SGHNT, CDR2 YYREEE (reference sequence). This CDR3 contains 15 residues. The CDR3 DNA reads as TGTGCCAGCAGCGTTAGCGGGGGGTCGGTGAATGAGCAGTTCTTC. Its protein product is CASSVSGGSVNEQFF. The entire variable domain, with the rest obtained from reference TRBV5-4 and TRBJ2-1, is as follows: ETGVTQSPTHLIKTRGQQVTLRCSSQSGHNTVSWYQQALGQGPQFIFQYYREEENGRGNFPPRFSGLQFPNYSSELNVNALELDDSALYLCASSVSGGSVNEQFFGPGTRLTVL.

The chain has TRBV4-1 and TRBJ2-2; no clear D gene. Trimming left V 3 bases short and J 4 bases short, with 3 bases between. This CDR3 region has 12 residues. Per the germline V gene, CDR1 is MGHRA and CDR2 is YSYEKL. CDR3 sequence reads: CASSHLTGELFF. In DNA form, the CDR3 reads TGCGCCAGCAGCCACCTCACCGGGGAGCTGTTTTTT.